This passage covers 3 T cell receptor beta chains from one sample sequenced in a study of T cell responses to AZD1222 COVID-19 vaccine. Sequenced by immunoSEQ multiplex PCR; TCRdb stores in-frame clones only, minus some. Of about 140,000 clones in the sample, 88% were seen once. The sample consisted of peripheral blood, taken 28 days after the second dose of the MenACWY control vaccine. These receptors were obtained from an adult who received the MenACWY meningococcal vaccine as a control.

The rearrangement uses TRBV6-4 and TRBJ1-1; D is unclear. The CDR3 is 12 residues long. Germline CDR1 MRHNA, CDR2 SNTAGT. Trimming took 6 bases from V and 6 from J, leaving 11 bases between them. DNA of the CDR3: TGTGCCAGCAGAAAGAAGGGCCCTGAAGCTTTCTTT. The encoded protein is CASRKKGPEAFF.

Only one count was recorded for this clone. The chain couples TRBV28 to TRBJ2-5, with D maybe TRBD1 (5 bases). This CDR3 spans 12 amino acids. Trimming removed 6 bases at V and 5 bases at J, with 10 bases between. Germline CDR1 is MDHEN and CDR2 is SYDVKM. CDR3 sequence reads: CASRGPMETQYF. The CDR3 DNA sequence: TGTGCCAGCAGGGGGCCCATGGAGACCCAGTACTTC.

The J gene is TRBJ2-7, the V gene TRBV29-1, with 9 positions matching TRBD1. Germline values: CDR1 SQVTM, CDR2 ANQGSEA. The CDR3 is made up of 13 amino acids. The ends lost 6 bases at V and 4 bases at J; junction bases unmatched: 7. Written as DNA, the CDR3 is TGCAGCGTCGTCCTGGGACAGGGATACGAGCAGTACTTC. It is translated as CSVVLGQGYEQYF.